This T cell receptor (beta chain) was recorded in a study of shared clonotypes between healthy human individuals. Study-wide context: Donors had three CD4 naive, three CD4 memory, two CD8 naive and one CD8 memory plate apiece. Findings and caveats of the study: Estimated clonotype richness was generally higher in naive than memory subsets. Generation probabilities of non-shared clonotypes were lower (relative to those shared by all four donors).

Comment on this clone: What it binds is unknown.

Germline values: CDR1 SGHNT, CDR2 YYREEE (reference sequence). The CDR3 extends over 12 amino acids. Trimming left V 2 bases short and J 7 bases short, with 9 bases between. Using immunoSEQ multiplex PCR, the repertoire was profiled, and TCRdb retains in-frame clones only, with some absent. The data contain roughly 330,000 clones, over 65% of them singletons. The origin of this receptor is a man aged 25 to 40 in good health. The sample consisted of memory CD4+ T cells sorted from blood. Sample subset: CD45RA-negative fraction. The chain employs TRBV5-4 and TRBJ1-1; the D gene is possibly TRBD1 (5 bases). CDR3 region: CASSFWGDEAFF. As DNA, the CDR3 is TGTGCCAGCAGCTTTTGGGGGGATGAAGCTTTCTTT.